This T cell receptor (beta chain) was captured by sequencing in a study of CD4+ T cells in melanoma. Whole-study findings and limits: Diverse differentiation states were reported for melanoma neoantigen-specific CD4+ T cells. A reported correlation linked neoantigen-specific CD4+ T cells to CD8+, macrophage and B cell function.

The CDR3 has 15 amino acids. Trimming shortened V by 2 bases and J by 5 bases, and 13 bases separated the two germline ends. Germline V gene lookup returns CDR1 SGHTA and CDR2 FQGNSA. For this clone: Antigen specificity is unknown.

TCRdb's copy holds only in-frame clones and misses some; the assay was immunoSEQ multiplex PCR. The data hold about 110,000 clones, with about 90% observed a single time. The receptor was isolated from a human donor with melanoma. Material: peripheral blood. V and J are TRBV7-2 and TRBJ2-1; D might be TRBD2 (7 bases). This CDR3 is CASSLWGGANNEQFF. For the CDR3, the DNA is TGTGCCAGCAGCTTATGGGGGGGGGCTAACAATGAGCAGTTCTTC.